Listed here are 3 T cell receptor beta chains from one sample, sequenced in a study of a mutant IDH1 vaccine in newly diagnosed glioma (dated by TCRdb to the early 2020s). Libraries came from the immunoSEQ multiplex PCR assay. The immuneACCESS repertoire file appears here via TCRdb, limited to in-frame rearrangements. These files lack a portion of the clones; in checked studies, under half of the deficit traces to unresolved V genes, and the cause of the others is not known. This sample is represented by 35,000 to 45,000 clones; about 81% of them were singletons. About 9.6% of the sample is taken by the ten largest. These TCRs are of unknown antigen specificity. Sample time point, as interpreted from the label and publication: week 47, end of study. A 20-mer mutant IDH1 peptide at 300 micrograms in Montanide made up each vaccine dose, which was injected subcutaneously together with topical imiquimod.

This specimen consisted of PBMCs, obtained from a glioma patient whose treatment included an IDH1 peptide vaccine. The receptors derive from a man aged 40-49 years with glioma.

The J gene is TRBJ1-4, the V gene TRBV5-1; possibly TRBD1 for D (5 bases). The germline V gene encodes CDR1 SGHRS and CDR2 YFSETQ. Trimming pared 4 bases from V and 1 base from J, leaving 17 bases between. This CDR3 contains 17 residues. CDR3 region: CASSPREMGGTNEKLFF. In DNA, the CDR3 is TGCGCCAGCAGCCCCCGTGAGATGGGGGGAACTAATGAAAAACTGTTTTTT.

This chain connects TRBV29-1 to TRBJ2-2; 7 bases agree with TRBD1. V was pared by 7 bases and J by 5 bases, with 1 base of the junction left unmatched. This CDR3 is 11 amino acids long. Germline values: CDR1 SQVTM, CDR2 ANQGSEA. In DNA form, the CDR3 reads TGCAGCGCGACAGGGACCGGGGAGCTGTTTTTT. This gives the protein CSATGTGELFF.

The chain carries TRBV7-6 and TRBJ2-7, with 8 bases aligning to TRBD1. Unmatched junction bases numbered 13, after V lost 4 bases and J lost 5 bases. This CDR3 spans 16 amino acids. Germline CDR1 and CDR2: SGHVS and FNYEAQ. The CDR3 here is CASSSPRTGWGDEQYF. CDR3 DNA: TGTGCCAGCAGCTCACCTCGGACAGGGTGGGGAGACGAGCAGTACTTC.